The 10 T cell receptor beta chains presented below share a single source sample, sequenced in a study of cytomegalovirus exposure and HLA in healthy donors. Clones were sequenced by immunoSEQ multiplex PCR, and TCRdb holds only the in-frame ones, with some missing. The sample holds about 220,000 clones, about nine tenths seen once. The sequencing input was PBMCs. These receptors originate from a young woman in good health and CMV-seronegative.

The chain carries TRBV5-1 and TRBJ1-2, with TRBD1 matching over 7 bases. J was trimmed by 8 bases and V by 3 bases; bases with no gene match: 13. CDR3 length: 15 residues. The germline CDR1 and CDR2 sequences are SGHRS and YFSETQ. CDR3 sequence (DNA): TGCGCCAGCAGCTCAACGGCTAGACAGGGCGGGGGCTACACCTTC. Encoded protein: CASSSTARQGGGYTF.

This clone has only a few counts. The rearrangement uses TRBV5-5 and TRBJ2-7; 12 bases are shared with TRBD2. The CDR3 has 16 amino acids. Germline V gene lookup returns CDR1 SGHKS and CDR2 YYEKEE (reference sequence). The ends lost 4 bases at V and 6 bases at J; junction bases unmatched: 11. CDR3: CASSLAPLAGGTEQYF. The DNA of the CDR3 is TGTGCCAGCAGCCTCGCCCCCCTAGCGGGAGGGACCGAGCAGTACTTC. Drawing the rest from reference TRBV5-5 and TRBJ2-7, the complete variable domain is DAGVTQSPTHLIKTRGQQVTLRCSPISGHKSVSWYQQVLGQGPQFIFQYYEKEERGRGNFPDRFSARQFPNYSSELNVNALLLGDSALYLCASSLAPLAGGTEQYFGPGTRLTVT.

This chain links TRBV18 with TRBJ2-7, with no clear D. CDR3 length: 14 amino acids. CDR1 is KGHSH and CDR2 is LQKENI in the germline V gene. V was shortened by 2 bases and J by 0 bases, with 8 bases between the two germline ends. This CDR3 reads CASSPGQPSYEQYF. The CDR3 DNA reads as TGTGCCAGCTCACCAGGGCAGCCCTCCTACGAGCAGTACTTC.

The CDR3 spells CASSEIWDWGSYEQYF. CDR3 nucleotides: TGCGCCAGCAGTGAGATTTGGGACTGGGGTTCCTACGAGCAGTACTTC. The chain is built from TRBV10-2 and TRBJ2-7, with D maybe TRBD2 (6 bases). The CDR3 runs to 16 residues. Trimming took off 2 bases at V and 1 base at J, with 15 bases between the two ends. Per germline, CDR1 WSHSY and CDR2 SAAADI.

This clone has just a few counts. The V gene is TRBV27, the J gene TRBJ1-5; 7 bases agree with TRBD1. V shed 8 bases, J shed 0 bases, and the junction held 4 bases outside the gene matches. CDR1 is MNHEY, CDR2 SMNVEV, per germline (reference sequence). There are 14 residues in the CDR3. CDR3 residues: CASRTGYSNQPQHF. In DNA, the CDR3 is TGTGCCAGCCGGACAGGTTATAGCAATCAGCCCCAGCATTTT.

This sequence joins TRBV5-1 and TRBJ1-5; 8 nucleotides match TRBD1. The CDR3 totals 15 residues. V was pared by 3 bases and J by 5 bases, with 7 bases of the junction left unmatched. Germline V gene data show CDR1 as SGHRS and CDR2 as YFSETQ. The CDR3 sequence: CASSWAGQGDQPQHF. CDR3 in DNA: TGCGCCAGCAGCTGGGCCGGACAGGGAGATCAGCCCCAGCATTTT.

The CDR3 region is CASSRGTGWSYEQYF. CDR3 nucleotides: TGTGCCAGCAGCCGGGGGACAGGGTGGTCCTACGAGCAGTACTTC. This sequence joins TRBV7-9 and TRBJ2-7, with TRBD1 matching over 9 bases. V was pared by 5 bases and J by 1 base, with 6 bases of the junction left unmatched. This CDR3 has 15 residues. Germline CDR1 reads SEHNR; CDR2 reads FQNEAQ (reference sequence). The full variable domain, in which reference TRBV7-9 and TRBJ2-7 provide the parts outside the CDR3, is DTGVSQNPRHKITKRGQNVTFRCDPISEHNRLYWYRQTLGQGPEFLTYFQNEAQLEKSRLLSDRFSAERPKGSFSTLEIQRTEQGDSAMYLCASSRGTGWSYEQYFGPGTRLTVT.

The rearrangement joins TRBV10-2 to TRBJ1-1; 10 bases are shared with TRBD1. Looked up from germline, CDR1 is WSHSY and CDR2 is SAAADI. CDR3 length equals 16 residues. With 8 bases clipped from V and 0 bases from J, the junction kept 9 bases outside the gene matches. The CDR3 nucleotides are TGCGCCAGCTCCTTTGGGACAGGGGTTATGAACACTGAAGCTTTCTTT. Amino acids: CASSFGTGVMNTEAFF.

CDR3 in amino acids: CASSMGVTGLDTQYF. The CDR3 DNA sequence: TGTGCCAGTAGTATGGGCGTCACAGGTTTAGATACGCAGTATTTT. The chain joins TRBV19 to TRBJ2-3, with a weak D call TRBD1 (5 bases). CDR3 size: 15 residues. V lost 3 bases and J 5 bases, leaving 15 bases between the germline ends. Germline V gives CDR1 LNHDA, CDR2 SQIVND (reference sequence). The variable domain in full, completed from reference TRBV19 and TRBJ2-3, reads DGGITQSPKYLFRKEGQNVTLSCEQNLNHDAMYWYRQDPGQGLRLIYYSQIVNDFQKGDIAEGYSVSREKKESFPLTVTSAQKNPTAFYLCASSMGVTGLDTQYFGPGTRLTVL.

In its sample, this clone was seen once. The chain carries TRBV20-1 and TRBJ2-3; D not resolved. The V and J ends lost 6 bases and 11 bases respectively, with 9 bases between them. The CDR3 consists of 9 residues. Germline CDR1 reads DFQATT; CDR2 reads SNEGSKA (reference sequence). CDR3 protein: CSAAHGQYF. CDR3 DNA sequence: TGCAGTGCAGCCCATGGGCAGTATTTT.